The TCR beta chain described here comes from a study of OX40 agonist ivuxolimab in advanced cancers. With regard to the full study: Ivuxolimab was a fully human IgG2 agonistic monoclonal antibody targeting the costimulatory receptor OX40 (CD134). Intravenous ivuxolimab was administered to patients every 2 weeks at six dose levels: 0.01, 0.1, 0.3, 1.5, 3 and 10 mg/kg. Of the roughly 52 patients in dose escalation, around 20 had hepatocellular carcinoma, about 15 had melanoma, 9 had renal cell carcinoma and 9 had head and neck cancer. A male proportion of around 81% and a mean age of roughly 58 years, ranging from about 23 to 90, were recorded for the dose-escalation cohort. Patients were allowed to have had prior anti-PD-1, anti-PD-L1 or anti-CTLA-4 therapy, and around 43% of the dose-escalation patients had been treated with checkpoint inhibitors. Partial responses occurred in three dose-escalation patients, of whom one had hepatocellular carcinoma and two had cutaneous melanoma. The purpose of peripheral TCRbeta sequencing was to test whether ivuxolimab changed TCR sequence diversity and led to clonal T-cell expansion. The paper describes the monotherapy dose-escalation part (N of about 57 patients) of the phase I trial of ivuxolimab.

The trial excluded patients who had a history of autoimmune disease or were on systemic immunosuppression. In every dose cohort, peripheral blood was drawn for TCR sequencing at baseline, cycle 4 day 1, and cycle 7 day 1. Samples were obtained from an open-label, multicenter, first-in-human phase I dose-escalation trial of ivuxolimab. The trial enrolled adults with locally advanced or metastatic head and neck squamous cell, hepatocellular, melanoma or renal cell carcinoma. CD4+ and CD8+ T cells were sorted separately from peripheral blood before TCR sequencing. Genomic DNA was isolated from the sorted cells so that the TCRbeta CDR3 region could be sequenced. TCRbeta CDR3 regions were sequenced using the immunoSEQ Assay. Imported from immuneACCESS, the table was reduced by TCRdb to in-frame sequences with V and J called. These copies leave out some clones; in studies compared against another copy, an unresolved V gene accounts for under half, and the cause of the remainder is not known. This sample is represented by 35,000 or so clones; approximately 80% of them were singletons. The ten largest clones add up to 15% to 20% of the sample.

From the cysteine through the phenylalanine, the CDR3 covers 16 amino acids. The DNA shown is the 48-base CDR3, in frame from base 1. CDR1 and CDR2, looked up from the germline V gene, are MNHEY and SVGAGI. Trimming removed 2 bases from V and 4 bases from J, leaving 17 bases between the germline ends. Results the study describes overall, beyond this receptor: After ivuxolimab, CD8+ T cells had more expanded clones than CD4+ T cells on average. Which antigens the clonally expanded peripheral T cells were specific for was not determined. Clonal expansion of both CD4+ and CD8+ blood T cells was observed from baseline to week 6 at doses 0.1 to 3.0 mg/kg. Low levels of normalized T-cell clonal expansion were also shown by some nonresponding patients. In the 0.1-3.0 mg/kg groups, partial responders were among the patients with the lowest normalized peripheral clonal expansion, particularly in CD8+ T cells.

Regarding this clone: What this receptor recognizes is not known. Base qualities are not provided; no much larger clone lies one nucleotide away.

The clonotype originates from an adult with an advanced solid tumor such as melanoma, head and neck, liver or kidney cancer. The material sequenced was CD4+ or CD8+ T cells sorted from blood, taken in a trial of the OX40 agonist ivuxolimab. The V and J genes are TRBV6-5 and TRBJ1-2; too little of a D gene remains to name it. The CDR3 here reads CASSYNRWGISYGYTF. The sequenced DNA: TGTGCCAGCAGTTACAATCGGTGGGGAATCTCCTATGGCTACACCTTC.